This TCR beta chain came from a study of shared clonotypes between healthy human individuals. This CDR3 is built from 13 residues. The germline V gene has CDR1 MGHDK and CDR2 SYGVNS. The V gene lost 5 bases and the J gene lost 2 bases, with 10 bases spanning the gap. Whole-study results and caveats: Measured sharing among donors was expected to vary with sequencing depth.

Turning to this clone: Its antigen is not identified.

The table came from immunoSEQ multiplex PCR; TCRdb's copy has only in-frame clones and leaves some out. The sample has 1.6 million or so clones; about 98.5% are singletons. The receptor comes from a man in his thirties or forties in good health. The chain recombines TRBV25-1 with TRBJ2-7; D might be TRBD2 (6 bases). The specimen sequenced was naive CD4+ T cells sorted from blood. Sample subset: CD45RA+ positively selected. CDR3 protein: CASSRGGPYEQYF. Here the CDR3 DNA reads TGTGCCAGCAGTCGGGGAGGACCCTACGAGCAGTACTTC.